This TCR beta chain was sequenced in a study of control samples from healthy donors and cancer patients. The germline CDR1 and CDR2 sequences are GTSNPN and SVGIG (reference sequence). CDR3 length: 15 amino acids. V dropped 1 base and J dropped 0 bases, with 11 bases sitting between them. The method was immunoSEQ multiplex PCR; TCRdb's version includes in-frame clones alone and lacks a portion of them. The data contain about 120,000 clones, about 87% of them seen just once; the ten biggest clones take up roughly 3.4%. The clonotype was recovered from a man in his forties in good health. This chain joins TRBV30 and TRBJ2-3; the D gene is possibly TRBD2 (5 bases). The material sequenced was blood. CDR3 DNA: TGTGCCTGGAGTGAATCCTCGGGGAGCACAGATACGCAGTATTTT. Translation: CAWSESSGSTDTQYF.